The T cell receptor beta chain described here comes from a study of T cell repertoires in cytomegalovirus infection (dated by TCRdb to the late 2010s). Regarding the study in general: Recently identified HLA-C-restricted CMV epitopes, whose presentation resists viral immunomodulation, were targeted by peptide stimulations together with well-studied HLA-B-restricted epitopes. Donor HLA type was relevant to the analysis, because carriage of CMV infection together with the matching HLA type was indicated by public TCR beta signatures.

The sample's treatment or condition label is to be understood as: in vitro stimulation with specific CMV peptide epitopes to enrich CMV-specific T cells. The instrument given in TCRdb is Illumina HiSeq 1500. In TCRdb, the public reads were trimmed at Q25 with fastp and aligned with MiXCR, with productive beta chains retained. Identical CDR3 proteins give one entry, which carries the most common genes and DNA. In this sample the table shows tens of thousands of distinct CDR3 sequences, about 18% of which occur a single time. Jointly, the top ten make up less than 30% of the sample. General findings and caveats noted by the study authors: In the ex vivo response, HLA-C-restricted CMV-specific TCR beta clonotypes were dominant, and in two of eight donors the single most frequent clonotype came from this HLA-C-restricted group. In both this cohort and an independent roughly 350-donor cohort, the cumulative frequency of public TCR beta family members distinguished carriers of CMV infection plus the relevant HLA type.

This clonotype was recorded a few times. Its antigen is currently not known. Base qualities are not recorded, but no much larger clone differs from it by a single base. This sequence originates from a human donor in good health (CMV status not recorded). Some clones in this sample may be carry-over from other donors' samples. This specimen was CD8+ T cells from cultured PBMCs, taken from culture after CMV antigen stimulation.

The CDR3 here reads CATSRKSSGHEQYF. Read as DNA, the sequence is TGTGCCACCAGCAGAAAGTCTAGCGGCCACGAGCAGTACTTC. Here the chain combines TRBV15 and TRBJ2-7, with 7 bases in between that match TRBD2. V is trimmed back by 2 bases and J by 5 bases, and the junction contains 6 bases that no gene match accounts for. The CDR3 contains 14 residues, cysteine and phenylalanine counted. The CDR3 DNA has 42 bases and is translated from base 1. For CDR1 and CDR2, the germline V gene (reference sequence) lists LNHNV and YYDKDF.